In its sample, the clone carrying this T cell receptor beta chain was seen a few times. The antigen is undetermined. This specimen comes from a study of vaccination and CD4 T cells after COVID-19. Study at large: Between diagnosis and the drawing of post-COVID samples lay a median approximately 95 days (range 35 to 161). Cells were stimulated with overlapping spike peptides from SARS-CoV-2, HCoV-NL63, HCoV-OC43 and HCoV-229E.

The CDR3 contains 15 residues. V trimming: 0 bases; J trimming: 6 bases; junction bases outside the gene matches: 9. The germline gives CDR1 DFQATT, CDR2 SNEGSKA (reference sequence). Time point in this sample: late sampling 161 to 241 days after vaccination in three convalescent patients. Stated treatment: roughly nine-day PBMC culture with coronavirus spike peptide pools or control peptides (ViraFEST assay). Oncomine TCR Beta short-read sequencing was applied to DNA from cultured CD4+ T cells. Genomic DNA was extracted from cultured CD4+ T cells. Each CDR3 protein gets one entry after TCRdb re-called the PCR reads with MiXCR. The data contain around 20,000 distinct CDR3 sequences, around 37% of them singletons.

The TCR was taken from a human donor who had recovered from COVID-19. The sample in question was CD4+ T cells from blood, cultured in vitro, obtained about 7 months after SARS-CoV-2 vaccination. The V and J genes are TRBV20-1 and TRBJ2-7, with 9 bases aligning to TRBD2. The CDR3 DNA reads TGCAGTGCTAGAGACCCGGGTAGCGGGAGTCTCGAGCAGTACTTC. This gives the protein CSARDPGSGSLEQYF.